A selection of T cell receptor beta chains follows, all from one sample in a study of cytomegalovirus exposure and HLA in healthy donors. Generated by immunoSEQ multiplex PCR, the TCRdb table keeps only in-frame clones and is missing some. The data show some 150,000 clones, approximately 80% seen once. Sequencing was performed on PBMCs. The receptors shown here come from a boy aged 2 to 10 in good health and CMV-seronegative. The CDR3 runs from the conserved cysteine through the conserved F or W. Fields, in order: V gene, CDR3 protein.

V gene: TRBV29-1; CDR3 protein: CSAERQITDTQYF
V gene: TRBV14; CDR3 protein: CASSQWAALKETQYF
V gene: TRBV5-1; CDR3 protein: CASSLGQGSITEAFF
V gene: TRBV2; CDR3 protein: CASSITGGADGYTF
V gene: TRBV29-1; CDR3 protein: CSVGAQQETQYF
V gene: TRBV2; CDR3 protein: CASSGLGGSGTDTQYF
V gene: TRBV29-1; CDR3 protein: CSAGRANEQFF
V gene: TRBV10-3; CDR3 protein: CAISSKGEGAMDNEQFF
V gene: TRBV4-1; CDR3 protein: CASSRLPVGETQYF
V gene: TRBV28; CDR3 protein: CASSAGQGYWQSYEQYF
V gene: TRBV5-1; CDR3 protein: CASSSVSGGGNTIYF
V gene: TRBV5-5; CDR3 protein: CASSLDFSYYEQYF